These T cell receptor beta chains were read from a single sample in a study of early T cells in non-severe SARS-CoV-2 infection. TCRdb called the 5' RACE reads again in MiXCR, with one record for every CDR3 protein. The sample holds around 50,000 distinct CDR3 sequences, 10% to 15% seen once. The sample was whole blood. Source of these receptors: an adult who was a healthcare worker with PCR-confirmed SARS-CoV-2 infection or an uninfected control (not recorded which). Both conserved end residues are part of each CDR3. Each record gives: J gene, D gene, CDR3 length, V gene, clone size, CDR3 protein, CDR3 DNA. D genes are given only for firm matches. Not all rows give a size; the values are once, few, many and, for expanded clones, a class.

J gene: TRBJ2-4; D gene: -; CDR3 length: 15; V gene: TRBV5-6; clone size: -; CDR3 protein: CASSGTDLAKNIQYF; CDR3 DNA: TGTGCCAGCAGCGGGACGGACCTAGCCAAAAACATTCAGTACTTC
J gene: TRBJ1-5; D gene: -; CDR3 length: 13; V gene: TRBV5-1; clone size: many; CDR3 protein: CASSLATGQPQHF; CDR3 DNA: TGCGCCAGCAGCCTCGCTACAGGACAGCCCCAGCATTTT
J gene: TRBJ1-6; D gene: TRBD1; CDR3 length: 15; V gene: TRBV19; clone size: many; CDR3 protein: CATRQGNTYNSPLHF; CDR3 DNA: TGTGCCACCCGACAGGGGAACACCTATAATTCACCCCTCCACTTT
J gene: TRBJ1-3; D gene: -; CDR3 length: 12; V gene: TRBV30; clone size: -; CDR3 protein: CAWSVQGHTIYF; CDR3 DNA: TGTGCCTGGAGTGTACAGGGACACACCATATATTTT
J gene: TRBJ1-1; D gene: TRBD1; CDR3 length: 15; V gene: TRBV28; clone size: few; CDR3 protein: CASSPHRQGNTEAFF; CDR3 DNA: TGTGCCAGCAGTCCCCACCGACAGGGGAACACTGAAGCTTTCTTT
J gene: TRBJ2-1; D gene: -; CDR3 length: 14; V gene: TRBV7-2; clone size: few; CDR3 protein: CASSLAQRRNEQFF; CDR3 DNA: TGTGCCAGCAGCTTAGCGCAGAGGCGGAATGAGCAGTTCTTC
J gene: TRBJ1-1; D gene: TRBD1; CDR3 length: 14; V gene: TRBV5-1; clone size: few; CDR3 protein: CASSLQGRDTEAFF; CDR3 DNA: TGCGCCAGCAGCCTACAGGGGAGGGACACTGAAGCTTTCTTT
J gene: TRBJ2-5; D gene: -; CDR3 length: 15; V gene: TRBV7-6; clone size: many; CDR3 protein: CASSLDTPPTAAQYF; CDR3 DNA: TGTGCCAGCAGCTTAGACACTCCACCGACTGCGGCCCAGTACTTC
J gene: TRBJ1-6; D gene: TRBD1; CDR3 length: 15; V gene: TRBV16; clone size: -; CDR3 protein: CASSQSPGTGSPLHF; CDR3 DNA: TGTGCCAGCAGCCAATCCCCAGGGACAGGTTCACCCCTCCACTTT
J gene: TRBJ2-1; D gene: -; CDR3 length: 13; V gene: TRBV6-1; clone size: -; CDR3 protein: CASSGQRGNEQFF; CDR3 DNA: TGTGCCAGCAGTGGACAGAGGGGCAATGAGCAGTTCTTC
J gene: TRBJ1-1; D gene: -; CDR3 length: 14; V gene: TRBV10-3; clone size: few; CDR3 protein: CAISPGVLNTEAFF; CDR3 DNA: TGTGCCATCAGCCCCGGGGTGTTGAACACTGAAGCTTTCTTT
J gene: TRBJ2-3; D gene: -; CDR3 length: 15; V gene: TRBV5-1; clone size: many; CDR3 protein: CASSRRQGSTDTQYF; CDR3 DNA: TGCGCCAGCAGCCGCCGGCAGGGTAGCACAGATACGCAGTATTTT
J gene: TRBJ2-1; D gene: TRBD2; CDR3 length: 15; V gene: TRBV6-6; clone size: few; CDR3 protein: CASSYRTSIDNEQFF; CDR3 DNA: TGTGCCAGCAGTTACCGGACTAGCATCGACAATGAGCAGTTCTTC
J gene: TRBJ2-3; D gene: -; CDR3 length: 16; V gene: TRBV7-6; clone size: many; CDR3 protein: CASSLISGERTDTQYF; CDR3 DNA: TGTGCCAGCAGCTTAATTTCGGGGGAACGCACAGATACGCAGTATTTT
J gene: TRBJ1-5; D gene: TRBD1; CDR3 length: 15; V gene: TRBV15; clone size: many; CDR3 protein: CATSRGTGGNQPQHF; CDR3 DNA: TGTGCCACCAGCAGAGGGACAGGGGGCAATCAGCCCCAGCATTTT
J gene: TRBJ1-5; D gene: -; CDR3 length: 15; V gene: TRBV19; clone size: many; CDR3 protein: CASSIGQYSNQPQHF; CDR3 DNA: TGTGCCAGTAGTATTGGGCAGTATAGCAATCAGCCCCAGCATTTT
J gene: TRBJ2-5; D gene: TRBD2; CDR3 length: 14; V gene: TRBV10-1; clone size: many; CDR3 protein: CASSPGGRQETQYF; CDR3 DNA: TGCGCCAGCAGTCCGGGAGGGCGGCAAGAGACCCAGTACTTC
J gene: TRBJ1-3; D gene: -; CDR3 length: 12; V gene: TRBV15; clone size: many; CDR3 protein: CATSISENTIYF; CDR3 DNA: TGTGCCACCAGCATCTCTGAAAACACCATATATTTT
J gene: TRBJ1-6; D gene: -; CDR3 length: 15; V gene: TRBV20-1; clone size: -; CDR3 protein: CSARVPAGETSPLHF; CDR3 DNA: TGCAGTGCTAGGGTTCCGGCAGGGGAGACTTCACCCCTCCACTTT
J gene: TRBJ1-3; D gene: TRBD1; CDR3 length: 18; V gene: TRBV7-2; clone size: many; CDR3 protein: CASSHRDRVMSSGNTIYF; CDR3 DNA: TGTGCCAGCAGCCACCGGGACAGGGTTATGAGCTCTGGAAACACCATATATTTT
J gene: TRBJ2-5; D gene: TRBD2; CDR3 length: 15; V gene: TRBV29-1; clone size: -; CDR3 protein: CSVAAGLAYQETQYF; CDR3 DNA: TGCAGCGTTGCGGCAGGACTAGCGTACCAAGAGACCCAGTACTTC
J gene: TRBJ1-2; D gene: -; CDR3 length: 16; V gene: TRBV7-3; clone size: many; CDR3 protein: CASSPDSWKGVNGYTF; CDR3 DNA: TGTGCCAGCAGCCCAGATAGTTGGAAGGGGGTAAATGGCTACACCTTC
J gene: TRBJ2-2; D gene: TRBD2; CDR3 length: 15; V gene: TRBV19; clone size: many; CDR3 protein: CASSMELAEVGELFF; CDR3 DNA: TGTGCCAGTAGTATGGAACTAGCGGAGGTCGGGGAGCTGTTTTTT
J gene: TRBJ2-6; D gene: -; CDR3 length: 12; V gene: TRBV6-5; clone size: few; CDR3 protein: CVSISGANVLTF; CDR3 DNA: TGTGTCAGCATTTCTGGGGCCAACGTCCTGACTTTC
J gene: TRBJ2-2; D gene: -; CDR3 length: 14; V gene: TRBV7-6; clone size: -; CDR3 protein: CASSSTSEEGELFF; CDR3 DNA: TGTGCCAGCAGCTCTACCTCAGAGGAAGGGGAGCTGTTTTTT
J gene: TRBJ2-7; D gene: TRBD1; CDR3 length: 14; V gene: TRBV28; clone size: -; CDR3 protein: CAITPGQPVIEQYF; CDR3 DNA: TGTGCCATTACACCGGGACAGCCTGTTATCGAGCAGTACTTC
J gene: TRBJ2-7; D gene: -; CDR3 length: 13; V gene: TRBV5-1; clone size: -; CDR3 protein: CASSLTASYEQYF; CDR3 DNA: TGCGCCAGCAGCTTGACTGCTTCCTACGAGCAGTACTTC
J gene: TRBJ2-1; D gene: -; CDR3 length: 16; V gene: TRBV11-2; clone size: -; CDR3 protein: CASSLYRVPTYNEQFF; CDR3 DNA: TGTGCCAGCAGCTTATACAGGGTCCCTACCTACAATGAGCAGTTCTTC
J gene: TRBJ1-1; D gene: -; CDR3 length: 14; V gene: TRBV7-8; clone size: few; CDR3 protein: CASSLASIGSEAFF; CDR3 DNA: TGTGCCAGCAGCTTAGCGTCAATAGGCAGCGAAGCTTTCTTT
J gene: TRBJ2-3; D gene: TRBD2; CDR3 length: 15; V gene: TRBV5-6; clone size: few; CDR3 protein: CASSLGLAVPDTQYF; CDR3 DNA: TGTGCCAGCAGCTTGGGACTAGCGGTACCAGATACGCAGTATTTT
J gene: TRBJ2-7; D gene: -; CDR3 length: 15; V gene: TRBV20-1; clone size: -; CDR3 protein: CSARDPTGDGYEQYF; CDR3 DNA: TGCAGTGCTAGAGATCCCACGGGAGACGGGTACGAGCAGTACTTC
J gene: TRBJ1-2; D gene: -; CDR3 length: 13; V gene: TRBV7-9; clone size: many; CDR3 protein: CASSRTSIYGYTF; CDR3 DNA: TGTGCCAGCAGTCGGACAAGTATCTATGGCTACACCTTC
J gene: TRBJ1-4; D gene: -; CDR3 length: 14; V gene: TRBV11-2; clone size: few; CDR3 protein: CASSLRAGVGKLFF; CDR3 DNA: TGTGCCAGCAGCTTACGAGCAGGGGTCGGAAAACTGTTTTTT
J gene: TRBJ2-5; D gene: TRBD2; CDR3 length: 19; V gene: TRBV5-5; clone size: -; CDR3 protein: CASSLLGTSARLRQETQYF; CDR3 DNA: TGTGCCAGCAGCTTGTTGGGGACTAGCGCACGATTACGCCAAGAGACCCAGTACTTC
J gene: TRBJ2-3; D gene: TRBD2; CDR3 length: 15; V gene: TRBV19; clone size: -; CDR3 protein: CASTFTRGETDTQYF; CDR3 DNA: TGTGCCAGTACCTTCACGCGGGGGGAAACAGATACGCAGTATTTT
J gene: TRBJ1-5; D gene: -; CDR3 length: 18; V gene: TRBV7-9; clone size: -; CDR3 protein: CASILGTGPTHSNQPQHF; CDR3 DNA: TGTGCCAGCATCCTCGGCACAGGGCCTACTCATAGCAATCAGCCCCAGCATTTT
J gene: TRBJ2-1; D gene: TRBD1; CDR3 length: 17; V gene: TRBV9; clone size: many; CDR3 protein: CASSVGTGGVSYNEQFF; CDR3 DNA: TGTGCCAGCAGCGTAGGTACAGGGGGCGTTTCCTACAATGAGCAGTTCTTC
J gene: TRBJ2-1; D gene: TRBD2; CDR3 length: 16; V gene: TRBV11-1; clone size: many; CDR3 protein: CASSSRLAGLGNEQFF; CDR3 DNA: TGTGCCAGCAGCTCCCGACTAGCGGGATTGGGGAATGAGCAGTTCTTC
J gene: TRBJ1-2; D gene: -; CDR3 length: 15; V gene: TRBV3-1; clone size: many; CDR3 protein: CASSQWGGLDYGYTF; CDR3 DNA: TGTGCCAGCAGCCAGTGGGGGGGGCTGGACTATGGCTACACCTTC
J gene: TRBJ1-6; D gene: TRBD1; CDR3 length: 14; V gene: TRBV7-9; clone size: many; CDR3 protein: CASSLGQGDSPLHF; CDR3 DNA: TGTGCCAGCAGCTTAGGACAGGGGGATTCACCCCTCCACTTT
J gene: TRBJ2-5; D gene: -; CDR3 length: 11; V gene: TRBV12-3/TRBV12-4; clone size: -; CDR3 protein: CASSLLETQYF; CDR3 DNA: TGTGCCAGCAGTTTATTGGAGACCCAGTACTTC
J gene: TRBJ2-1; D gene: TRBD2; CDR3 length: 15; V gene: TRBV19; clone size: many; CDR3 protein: CASSLRASGSNEQFF; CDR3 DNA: TGTGCCAGTAGTTTGCGGGCTAGCGGGAGTAATGAGCAGTTCTTC
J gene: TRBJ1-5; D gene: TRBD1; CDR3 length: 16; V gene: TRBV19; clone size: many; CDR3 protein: CARAVSRQGACQPQHF; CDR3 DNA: TGTGCCAGAGCAGTATCGAGGCAGGGGGCCTGTCAGCCCCAGCATTTT
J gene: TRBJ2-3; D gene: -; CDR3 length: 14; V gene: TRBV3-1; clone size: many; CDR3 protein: CASSHTTGTDTQYF; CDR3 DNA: TGTGCCAGCAGCCATACGACAGGCACAGATACGCAGTATTTT
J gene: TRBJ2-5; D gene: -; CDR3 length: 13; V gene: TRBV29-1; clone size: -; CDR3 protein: CSVEGQYQETQYF; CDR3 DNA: TGCAGCGTTGAGGGCCAGTACCAAGAGACCCAGTACTTC
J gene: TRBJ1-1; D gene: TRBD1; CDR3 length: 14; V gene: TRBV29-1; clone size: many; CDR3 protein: CSVLGGQGSTEAFF; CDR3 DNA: TGCAGCGTCCTTGGGGGACAGGGAAGCACTGAAGCTTTCTTT
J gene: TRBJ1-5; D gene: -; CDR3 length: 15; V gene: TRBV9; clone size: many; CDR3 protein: CASSVAGQSNQPQHF; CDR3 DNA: TGTGCCAGCAGCGTAGCTGGGCAGTCGAATCAGCCCCAGCATTTT
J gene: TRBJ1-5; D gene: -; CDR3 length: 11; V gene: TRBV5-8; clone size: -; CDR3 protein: CASRRGLPQHF; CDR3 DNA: TGTGCTAGCCGCAGGGGCCTGCCCCAGCATTTT